One sample yielded the 29 T cell receptor beta chains listed below, sequenced in a study of T cells in Graves' hyperthyroidism and ophthalmopathy. Regions amplified from RNA transcripts were the TCR beta CDR3 regions. Researchers ran a first-round RT-PCR on the TCR CDR3 using the HTBI primer set. TCRdb called the multiplex PCR reads again in MiXCR, with one record for every CDR3 protein. Of approximately 350,000 distinct CDR3 sequences detected, about 16% appear once; the ten largest clones hold approximately 19%. The sample consisted of blood. The receptors originated from a woman aged 55-69 years with Graves' ophthalmopathy.

The table lists this clonotype with many counts. CDR3 region: CASGQLSDNEQFF. CDR3 nucleotides: TGTGCCAGCGGTCAGCTTAGCGACAATGAGCAGTTCTTC. The chain couples TRBV12-3 or TRBV12-4 to TRBJ2-1; D is perhaps TRBD2 (5 bases). V lost 8 bases to trimming and J lost 5 bases, with 13 bases between them. The CDR3 sequence is 13 residues long.

This chain joins TRBV15 and TRBJ2-3; perhaps TRBD1 as D (5 bases). V gave up 1 base and J gave up 4 bases, with 15 bases separating them. Germline assignment: CDR1 LNHNV and CDR2 YYDKDF (reference sequence). CDR3 length equals 16 residues. The CDR3 DNA reads TGTGCCACCAGCAGAGGGGGCGCTGGCCGTCCAGATACGCAGTATTTT. Protein product: CATSRGGAGRPDTQYF.

The chain couples TRBV19 to TRBJ2-1, with D possibly TRBD1 on 5 matching bases. CDR1 is LNHDA, CDR2 SQIVND, per germline (reference sequence). The CDR3 is 16 amino acids. Trimming cost V 3 bases and J 2 bases, with 14 bases left between them. The CDR3 protein is CASSMLTGQPYNEQFF. CDR3 nucleotides: TGTGCCAGTAGTATGTTAACAGGCCAACCCTACAATGAGCAGTTCTTC. Using reference TRBV19 and TRBJ2-1 for the parts outside the CDR3, the full variable domain is DGGITQSPKYLFRKEGQNVTLSCEQNLNHDAMYWYRQDPGQGLRLIYYSQIVNDFQKGDIAEGYSVSREKKESFPLTVTSAQKNPTAFYLCASSMLTGQPYNEQFFGPGTRLTVL.

This clonotype has ten or more counts. The V gene is TRBV6-1, the J gene TRBJ2-1; 9 bases are shared with TRBD2. Germline V gene lookup returns CDR1 MNHNS and CDR2 SASEGT. The CDR3 spans 14 residues. With 7 bases clipped from V and 8 bases from J, the junction kept 9 bases outside the gene matches. The CDR3 here is CASKFAGGRDEQFF. The CDR3 region has the DNA TGTGCCAGCAAGTTCGCGGGAGGGCGTGATGAGCAGTTCTTC.

This clonotype was counted a few times. This chain connects TRBV6-1 to TRBJ2-2, with D possibly called TRBD1 or TRBD2 (5 bases each). The V gene lost 5 bases and the J gene lost 0 bases, with 13 bases spanning the gap. Germline V gene lookup returns CDR1 MNHNS and CDR2 SASEGT. The CDR3 covers 16 residues. The DNA of the CDR3 is TGTGCCAGCAGTTCCGGGTGGGGGTCGAACACCGGGGAGCTGTTTTTT. This gives the protein CASSSGWGSNTGELFF.

The chain has TRBV9 and TRBJ2-3; perhaps D is TRBD1 or TRBD2 (6 bases each). The CDR3 has 17 amino acids. Per germline, CDR1 SGDLS and CDR2 YYNGEE. Trimming shortened V by 1 base and J by 3 bases, and 18 bases separated the two germline ends. CDR3 in amino acids: CASSVKVEGQGTDTQYF. The CDR3 coding sequence is TGTGCCAGCAGCGTAAAGGTGGAGGGGCAGGGGACAGATACGCAGTATTTT. Based on the CDR3 plus reference TRBV9 and TRBJ2-3, the full variable domain is DSGVTQTPKHLITATGQRVTLRCSPRSGDLSVYWYQQSLDQGLQFLIQYYNGEERAKGNILERFSAQQFPDLHSELNLSSLELGDSALYFCASSVKVEGQGTDTQYFGPGTRLTVL.

This clonotype was recorded at least ten times. This sequence joins TRBV18 and TRBJ2-7; perhaps TRBD1 as D (5 bases). This CDR3 comprises 14 residues. Germline values: CDR1 KGHSH, CDR2 LQKENI. Trimming took 3 bases from V and 2 from J, leaving 11 bases between them. CDR3 residues: CASSPGQAAYEQYF. CDR3 nucleotides: TGTGCCAGCTCACCGGGGCAGGCAGCCTACGAGCAGTACTTC.

This clonotype was picked up a small number of times. The chain links TRBV6-1 to TRBJ2-5; D gene uncertain. The V and J ends lost 9 bases and 10 bases respectively, with 21 bases between them. Germline CDR1 MNHNS, CDR2 SASEGT. This CDR3 has 13 amino acids. Here the CDR3 DNA reads TGTGCCAGGACCTTCGGTGAGGATTGGGTCCAGTACTTC. This translates into CARTFGEDWVQYF.

This clonotype was found many times. The rearrangement uses TRBV18 and TRBJ2-5; possible D gene TRBD2, 6 bases. Germline CDR1 is KGHSH and CDR2 is LQKENI. The CDR3 has 13 residues. V dropped 6 bases and J dropped 9 bases, with 17 bases sitting between them. In DNA form, the CDR3 reads TGTGCCAGCTCGTCTCTGACGGGGGATGCCCAGTACTTC. This codes for CASSSLTGDAQYF.

This clonotype was seen only a few times. CDR3 protein: CASSELVQGDEQFF. CDR3 sequence (DNA): TGTGCCAGCAGTGAACTAGTACAGGGAGATGAGCAGTTCTTC. This rearrangement joins TRBV6-1 to TRBJ2-1, with D possibly being TRBD1 (6 bases). V was pared by 2 bases and J by 8 bases, with 13 bases between. CDR1 is MNHNS, CDR2 SASEGT, per germline. The CDR3 loop spans 14 amino acids.

This clonotype was seen ten or more times. This chain connects TRBV5-1 to TRBJ2-1; 9 bases align to TRBD1. The CDR3 runs to 14 residues. Germline CDR1 and CDR2: SGHRS and YFSETQ. Trimming at V came to 0 bases and at J to 5 bases, leaving 0 bases not matched to a gene. CDR3 bases: TGCGCCAGCAGCTTGGACAGGGGGCACAATGAGCAGTTCTTC. Translation: CASSLDRGHNEQFF.

This clonotype was picked up a small number of times. The chain has TRBV7-9 and TRBJ2-7, with D possibly being TRBD1 (5 bases). V dropped 5 bases and J dropped 3 bases, with 20 bases sitting between them. The CDR3 loop spans 16 amino acids. Looked up from germline, CDR1 is SEHNR and CDR2 is FQNEAQ (reference sequence). The CDR3: CASSPMSIGVDYEQYF. The DNA of the CDR3 is TGTGCCAGCAGCCCCATGTCGATAGGGGTCGACTACGAGCAGTACTTC.

At least ten counts were recorded for this clonotype. V usage is TRBV2 and J usage is TRBJ2-7, with D perhaps assigned TRBD1 or TRBD2 (6 bases each). The CDR3 extends over 15 amino acids. Trimming took 6 bases from V and 3 from J, leaving 18 bases between them. The germline CDR1 and CDR2 sequences are SNHLY and FYNNEI. CDR3 sequence (DNA): TGTGCCAGCAGCCCCCCGGGGGCGTCACACTACGAGCAGTACTTC. This encodes CASSPPGASHYEQYF. Combining the CDR3 with reference TRBV2 and TRBJ2-7 gives the whole variable domain EPEVTQTPSHQVTQMGQEVILRCVPISNHLYFYWYRQILGQKVEFLVSFYNNEISEKSEIFDDQFSVERPDGSNFTLKIRSTKLEDSAMYFCASSPPGASHYEQYFGPGTRLTVT.

This rearrangement joins TRBV12-3 or TRBV12-4 to TRBJ2-7, with 10 nucleotides matching TRBD2. Unmatched junction bases numbered 4, after V lost 6 bases and J lost 5 bases. CDR3 length: 13 residues. As DNA, the CDR3 is TGTGCCAGCAGGATCAGCGGGAGGGACGAGCAGTACTTC. Amino acids: CASRISGRDEQYF.

This clonotype was seen ten or more times. The gene calls are TRBV11-2 and TRBJ1-2; tentative D call: TRBD1 (6 bases). Germline lookup yields CDR1 SGHAT and CDR2 FQNNGV. The CDR3 has 16 residues. Trimming removed 3 bases at V and 7 bases at J, with 21 bases between. The CDR3 is CASSFPGGGGRGGYTF. CDR3 in DNA: TGTGCCAGCAGCTTCCCCGGAGGGGGGGGGCGGGGTGGCTACACCTTC.

In this sample, this clonotype turned up many times. The chain is built from TRBV2 and TRBJ2-2; possibly TRBD1 for D (6 bases). Germline lookup yields CDR1 SNHLY and CDR2 FYNNEI. CDR3 size: 13 residues. Deletions cut 8 bases from V and 6 bases from J, with 13 bases between. This CDR3 is CASLPEGAGELFF. The CDR3 coding sequence is TGTGCCAGCCTACCTGAGGGGGCCGGGGAGCTGTTTTTT.

This clonotype was seen a handful of times. The chain joins TRBV19 to TRBJ2-2; 7 bases agree with TRBD2. The CDR3 has 16 residues. In germline, CDR1 is LNHDA, CDR2 SQIVND (reference sequence). The J segment lost 7 bases and the V segment lost 3 bases, leaving 11 bases of the junction unmatched. The CDR3 region is CASSIFGGSMVGELFF. The CDR3 DNA reads as TGTGCCAGTAGTATTTTTGGCGGGAGCATGGTCGGGGAGCTGTTTTTT.

This clonotype showed up many times. The chain couples TRBV7-2 to TRBJ1-2; tentative D call: TRBD1 (5 bases). V was trimmed by 1 base and J by 4 bases, leaving 10 bases between them. Germline-derived CDR1 and CDR2 are SGHTA and FQGNSA. The CDR3 has 14 residues. CDR3 residues: CASSLVAGSYGYTF. Written as DNA, the CDR3 is TGTGCCAGCAGCTTAGTAGCAGGGAGCTATGGCTACACCTTC.

This clonotype was recorded at least ten times. V is TRBV30 and J is TRBJ2-1; 11 positions match TRBD2. CDR1 is GTSNPN and CDR2 is SVGIG in the germline V gene (reference sequence). Trimming removed 1 base from V and 7 bases from J; junction bases left unmatched: 6. CDR3 size: 15 residues. In DNA, the CDR3 is TGTGCCTGGAGTGCCGGACTAGCGGGCGGTAATGAGCAGTTCTTC. Translating it yields CAWSAGLAGGNEQFF.

The CDR3 loop is CASRDRTSGMGQYF. CDR3 DNA sequence: TGTGCCAGCAGGGACCGGACTAGCGGGATGGGGCAGTACTTC. The rearrangement joins TRBV7-2 to TRBJ2-7; 12 nucleotides match TRBD2. In germline, CDR1 is SGHTA, CDR2 FQGNSA. The CDR3 totals 14 residues. Trimming at V came to 6 bases and at J to 9 bases, leaving 9 bases not matched to a gene.

This clonotype was recorded a few times. The rearrangement uses TRBV5-1 and TRBJ1-5, with D tentatively TRBD1 (5 bases). Germline CDR1 is SGHRS and CDR2 is YFSETQ. The V gene lost 0 bases and the J gene lost 7 bases, with 14 bases spanning the gap. The CDR3 consists of 15 residues. The CDR3 DNA is TGCGCCAGCAGCTTGGGCGGGGGGGAGGGGCAGCCCCAGCATTTT. Its protein is CASSLGGGEGQPQHF.

A remark on this clonotype: This may come from a read error, since a much larger clone is one base off. The chain links TRBV6-2 or TRBV6-3 to TRBJ1-1; 7 bases are shared with TRBD1. The CDR3 runs 13 residues. Germline values: CDR1 MNHEY, CDR2 SVGEGT. CDR3 sequence reads: CDSVFQGGTEAFF. The CDR3 nucleotides are TGTGACAGCGTTTTTCAGGGGGGCACTGAAGCTTTCTTT.

This clonotype appeared a few times. J is TRBJ2-2 and V is TRBV5-1; 7 nucleotides match TRBD2. Looked up from germline, CDR1 is SGHRS and CDR2 is YFSETQ. V trimming: 1 base; J trimming: 4 bases; junction bases outside the gene matches: 10. The length of the CDR3 is 17 residues. CDR3 amino acids: CASSLLGAGDRTGELFF. The CDR3, as DNA: TGCGCCAGCAGCTTGCTTGGGGCGGGGGACCGCACCGGGGAGCTGTTTTTT.

This clonotype was counted ten times or more. This sequence joins TRBV9 and TRBJ1-1, with D hard to call. Germline CDR1 and CDR2: SGDLS and YYNGEE. V lost 2 bases and J 6 bases, leaving 14 bases between the germline ends. The CDR3 runs 14 residues. The CDR3 nucleotides read TGTGCCAGCAGCGTCGACGGCGACCCTCCTGAAGCTTTCTTT. It translates to CASSVDGDPPEAFF.

The rearrangement joins TRBV6-2 or TRBV6-3 to TRBJ1-2; D not certain. The CDR3 totals 14 residues. The germline V gene has CDR1 MNHEY and CDR2 SVGEGT. V gave up 8 bases and J gave up 6 bases, with 19 bases separating them. CDR3 protein: CASRNEPLAHGYTF. DNA of the CDR3: TGTGCCAGCCGGAATGAGCCCTTAGCGCATGGCTACACCTTC.

This clonotype has ten or more counts. The chain's CDR3 is CASRLDRGSEQYF. CDR3 DNA sequence: TGTGCCAGCAGACTAGACAGGGGAAGCGAGCAGTACTTC. This sequence joins TRBV28 and TRBJ2-7, with 8 bases identical to TRBD1. The CDR3 runs to 13 residues. Germline values: CDR1 MDHEN, CDR2 SYDVKM. Trimming removed 6 bases from V and 6 bases from J; junction bases left unmatched: 7.

This clonotype has at least ten counts. The chain carries TRBV20-1 and TRBJ2-7; TRBD2 is a possible D gene (6 bases). Germline CDR1 is DFQATT and CDR2 is SNEGSKA (reference sequence). The CDR3 is made up of 13 amino acids. The V gene lost 6 bases and the J gene lost 0 bases, with 12 bases spanning the gap. In nucleotides, the CDR3 is TGCAGTGCCCCTAGCGCTAGCTCCTACGAGCAGTACTTC. It is translated as CSAPSASSYEQYF.

V gene TRBV10-3 combines with J gene TRBJ2-7; 10 bases match TRBD2. CDR1 and CDR2 (germline): ENHRY, SYGVKD. The trim removed 5 bases at V and 2 bases at J, leaving 3 bases unmatched. The CDR3 contains 14 residues. CDR3 in amino acids: CAISPSGSPYEQYF. In nucleotides, the CDR3 is TGTGCCATCAGTCCTAGCGGGAGTCCCTACGAGCAGTACTTC.

This clonotype was picked up a small number of times. The V call is TRBV12-3 or TRBV12-4, the J call TRBJ2-7; possible D gene TRBD2, 6 bases. The V end was cut by 7 bases, the J end by 7 bases, with 14 bases between. The CDR3 spans 12 residues. CDR3 in amino acids: CASMIAAGEQYF. CDR3 bases: TGTGCCAGCATGATTGCGGCGGGGGAGCAGTACTTC.